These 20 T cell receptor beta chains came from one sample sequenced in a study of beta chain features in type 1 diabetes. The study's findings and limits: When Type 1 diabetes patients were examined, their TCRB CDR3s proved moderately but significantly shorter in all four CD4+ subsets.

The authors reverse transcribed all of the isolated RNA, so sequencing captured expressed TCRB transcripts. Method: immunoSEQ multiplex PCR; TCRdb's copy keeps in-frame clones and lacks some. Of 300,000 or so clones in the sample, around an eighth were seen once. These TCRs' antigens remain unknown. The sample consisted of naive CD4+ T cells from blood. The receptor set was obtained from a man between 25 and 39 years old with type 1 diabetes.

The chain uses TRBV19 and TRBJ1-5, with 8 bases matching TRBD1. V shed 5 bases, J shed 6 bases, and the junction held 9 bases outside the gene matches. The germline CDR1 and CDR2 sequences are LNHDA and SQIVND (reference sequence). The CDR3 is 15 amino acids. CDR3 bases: TGTGCCAGTAGTCCGAGGACAGGGAACGGTCAGCCCCAGCATTTT. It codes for CASSPRTGNGQPQHF.

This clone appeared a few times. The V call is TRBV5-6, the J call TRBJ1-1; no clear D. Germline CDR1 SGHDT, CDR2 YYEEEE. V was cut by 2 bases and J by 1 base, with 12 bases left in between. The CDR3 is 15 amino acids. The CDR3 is CASSLGGHPNTEAFF. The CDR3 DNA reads TGTGCCAGCAGCTTAGGAGGGCACCCGAACACTGAAGCTTTCTTT. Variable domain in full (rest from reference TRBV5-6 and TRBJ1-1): DAGVTQSPTHLIKTRGQQVTLRCSPKSGHDTVSWYQQALGQGPQFIFQYYEEEERQRGNFPDRFSGHQFPNYSSELNVNALLLGDSALYLCASSLGGHPNTEAFFGQGTRLTVV.

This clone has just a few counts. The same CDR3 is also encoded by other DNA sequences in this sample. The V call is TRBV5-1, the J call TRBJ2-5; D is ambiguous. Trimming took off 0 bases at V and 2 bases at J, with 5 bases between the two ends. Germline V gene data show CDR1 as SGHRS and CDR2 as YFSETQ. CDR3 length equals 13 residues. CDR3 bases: TGCGCCAGCAGCTTGGGCACTCAAGAGACCCAGTACTTC. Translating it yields CASSLGTQETQYF.

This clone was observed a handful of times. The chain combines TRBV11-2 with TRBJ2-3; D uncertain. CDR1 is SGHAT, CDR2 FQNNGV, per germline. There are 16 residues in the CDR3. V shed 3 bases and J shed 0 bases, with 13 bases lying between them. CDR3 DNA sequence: TGTGCCAGCAGCTTTAGATGGGCCACTAGCACAGATACGCAGTATTTT. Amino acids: CASSFRWATSTDTQYF.

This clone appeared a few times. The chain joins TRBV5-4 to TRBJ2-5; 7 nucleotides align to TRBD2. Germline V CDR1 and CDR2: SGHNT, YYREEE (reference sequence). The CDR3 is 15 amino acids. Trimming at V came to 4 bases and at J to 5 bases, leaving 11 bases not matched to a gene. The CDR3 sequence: CASSPRPGGEETQYF. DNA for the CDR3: TGTGCCAGCAGCCCCAGACCGGGAGGCGAGGAGACCCAGTACTTC.

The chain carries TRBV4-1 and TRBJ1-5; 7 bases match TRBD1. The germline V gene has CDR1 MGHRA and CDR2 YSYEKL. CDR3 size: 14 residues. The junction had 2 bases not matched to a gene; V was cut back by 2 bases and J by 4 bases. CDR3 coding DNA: TGCGCCAGCAGCCAATTGACAGGGAATCAGCCCCAGCATTTT. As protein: CASSQLTGNQPQHF.

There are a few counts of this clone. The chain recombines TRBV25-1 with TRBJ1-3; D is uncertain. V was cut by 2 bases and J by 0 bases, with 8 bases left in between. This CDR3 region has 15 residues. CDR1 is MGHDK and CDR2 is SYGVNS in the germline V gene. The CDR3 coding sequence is TGTGCCAGCAGTGAACCGGGGAGCTCTGGAAACACCATATATTTT. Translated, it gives CASSEPGSSGNTIYF.

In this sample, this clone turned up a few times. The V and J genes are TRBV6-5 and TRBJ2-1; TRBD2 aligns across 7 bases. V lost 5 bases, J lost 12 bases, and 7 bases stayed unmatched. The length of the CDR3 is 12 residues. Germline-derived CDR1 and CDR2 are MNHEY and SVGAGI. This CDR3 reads CASSGLGRGQFF. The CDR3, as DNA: TGTGCCAGCAGTGGACTAGGTCGTGGGCAGTTCTTC.

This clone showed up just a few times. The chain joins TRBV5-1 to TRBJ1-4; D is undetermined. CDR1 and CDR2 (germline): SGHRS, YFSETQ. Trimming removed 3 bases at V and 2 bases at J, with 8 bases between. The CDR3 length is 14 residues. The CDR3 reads CASSSVATNEKLFF. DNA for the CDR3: TGCGCCAGCAGCTCCGTGGCTACTAATGAAAAACTGTTTTTT.

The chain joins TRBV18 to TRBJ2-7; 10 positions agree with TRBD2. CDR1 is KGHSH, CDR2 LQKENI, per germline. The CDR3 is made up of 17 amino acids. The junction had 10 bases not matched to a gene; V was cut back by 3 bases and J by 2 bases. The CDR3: CASSPRASGSLPYEQYF. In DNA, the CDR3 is TGTGCCAGCTCACCGCGGGCTAGCGGGAGCTTACCCTACGAGCAGTACTTC.

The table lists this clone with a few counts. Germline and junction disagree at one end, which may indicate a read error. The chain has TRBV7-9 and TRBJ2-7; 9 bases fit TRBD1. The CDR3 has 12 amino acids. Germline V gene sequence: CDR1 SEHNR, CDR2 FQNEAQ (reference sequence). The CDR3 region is CASSLETGGRFF. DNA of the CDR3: TGTGCCAGCAGCTTAGAAACAGGGGGCCGTTTCTTC.

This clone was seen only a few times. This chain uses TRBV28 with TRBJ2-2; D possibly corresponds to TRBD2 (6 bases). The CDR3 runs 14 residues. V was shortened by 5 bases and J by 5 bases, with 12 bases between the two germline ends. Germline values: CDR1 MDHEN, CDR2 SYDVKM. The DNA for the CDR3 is TGTGCCAGCAGTCCACCGGGACTGACCGGGGAGCTGTTTTTT. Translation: CASSPPGLTGELFF.

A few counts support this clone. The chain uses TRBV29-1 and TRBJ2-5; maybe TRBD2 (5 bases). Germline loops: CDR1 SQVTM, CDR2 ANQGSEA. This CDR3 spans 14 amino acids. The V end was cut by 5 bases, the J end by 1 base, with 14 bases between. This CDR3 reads CSVTVGLTQETQYF. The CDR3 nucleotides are TGCAGCGTTACTGTTGGACTGACCCAAGAGACCCAGTACTTC.

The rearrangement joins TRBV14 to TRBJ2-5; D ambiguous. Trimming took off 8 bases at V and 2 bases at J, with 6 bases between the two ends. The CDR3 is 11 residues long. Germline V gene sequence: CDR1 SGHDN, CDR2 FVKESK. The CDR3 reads CASSFQETQYF. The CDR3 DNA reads TGTGCCAGCTCTTTTCAAGAGACCCAGTACTTC.

CDR3 coding DNA: TGTGCCTGGAGTGTACTCAGGGTGAACACTGAAGCTTTCTTT. It is translated as CAWSVLRVNTEAFF. This chain connects TRBV30 to TRBJ1-1, with a possible D match to TRBD1 (5 bases). Germline V gene sequence: CDR1 GTSNPN, CDR2 SVGIG (reference sequence). The CDR3 totals 14 residues. The V gene lost 0 bases and the J gene lost 0 bases, with 8 bases spanning the gap.

The chain's CDR3 is CASSYSTGGTEAFF. The DNA of the CDR3 is TGTGCCAGCAGTTACTCGACGGGGGGAACTGAAGCTTTCTTT. The chain carries TRBV6-6 and TRBJ1-1; TRBD1 might be the D (5 bases). Trimming took off 0 bases at V and 5 bases at J, with 10 bases between the two ends. Germline CDR1 and CDR2: MNHNY and SVGAGI (reference sequence). The CDR3 is made up of 14 amino acids.

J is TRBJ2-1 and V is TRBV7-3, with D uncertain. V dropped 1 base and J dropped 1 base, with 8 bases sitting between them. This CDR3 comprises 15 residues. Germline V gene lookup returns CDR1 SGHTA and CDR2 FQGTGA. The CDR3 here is CASSLSGESYNEQFF. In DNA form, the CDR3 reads TGTGCCAGCAGCTTAAGTGGAGAGTCCTACAATGAGCAGTTCTTC.

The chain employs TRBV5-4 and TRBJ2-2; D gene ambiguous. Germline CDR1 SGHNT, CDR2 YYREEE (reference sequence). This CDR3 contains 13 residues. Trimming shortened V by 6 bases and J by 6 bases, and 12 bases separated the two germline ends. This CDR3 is CASNDFSSGELFF. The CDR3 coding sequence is TGTGCCAGCAACGATTTTAGCTCCGGGGAGCTGTTTTTT.

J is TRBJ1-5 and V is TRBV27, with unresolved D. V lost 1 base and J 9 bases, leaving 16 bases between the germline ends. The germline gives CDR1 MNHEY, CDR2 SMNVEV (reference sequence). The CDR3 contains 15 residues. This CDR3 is CASSLLGDPPAPQHF. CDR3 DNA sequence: TGTGCCAGCAGTTTATTAGGAGACCCCCCGGCGCCCCAGCATTTT.

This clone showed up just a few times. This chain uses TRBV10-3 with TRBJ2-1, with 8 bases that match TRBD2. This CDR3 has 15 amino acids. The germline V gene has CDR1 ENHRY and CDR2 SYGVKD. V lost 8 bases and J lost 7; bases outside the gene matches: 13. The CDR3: CAISADGGRPNEQFF. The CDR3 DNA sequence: TGTGCCATCTCGGCCGACGGCGGGAGGCCGAATGAGCAGTTCTTC.